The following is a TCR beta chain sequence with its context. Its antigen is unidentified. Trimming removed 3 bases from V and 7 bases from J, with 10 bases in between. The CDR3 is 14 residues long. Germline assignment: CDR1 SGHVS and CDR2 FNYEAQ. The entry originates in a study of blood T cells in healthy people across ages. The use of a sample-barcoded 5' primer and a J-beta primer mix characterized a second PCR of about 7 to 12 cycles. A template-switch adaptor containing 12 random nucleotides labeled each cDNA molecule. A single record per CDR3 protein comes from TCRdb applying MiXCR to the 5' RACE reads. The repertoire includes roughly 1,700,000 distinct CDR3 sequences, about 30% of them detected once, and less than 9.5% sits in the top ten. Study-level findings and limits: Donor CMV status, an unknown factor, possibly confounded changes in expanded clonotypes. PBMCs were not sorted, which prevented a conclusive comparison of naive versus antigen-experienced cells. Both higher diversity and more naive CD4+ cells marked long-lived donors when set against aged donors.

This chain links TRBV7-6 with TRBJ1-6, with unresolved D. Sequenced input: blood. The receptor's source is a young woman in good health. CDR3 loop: CASSLGQENSPLHF. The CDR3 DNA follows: TGTGCCAGCAGCTTGGGTCAGGAAAATTCACCCCTCCACTTT. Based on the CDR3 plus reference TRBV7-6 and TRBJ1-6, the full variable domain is GAGVSQSPRYKVTKRGQDVALRCDPISGHVSLYWYRQALGQGPEFLTYFNYEAQQDKSGLPNDRFSAERPEGSISTLTIQRTEQRDSAMYRCASSLGQENSPLHFGNGTRLTVT.